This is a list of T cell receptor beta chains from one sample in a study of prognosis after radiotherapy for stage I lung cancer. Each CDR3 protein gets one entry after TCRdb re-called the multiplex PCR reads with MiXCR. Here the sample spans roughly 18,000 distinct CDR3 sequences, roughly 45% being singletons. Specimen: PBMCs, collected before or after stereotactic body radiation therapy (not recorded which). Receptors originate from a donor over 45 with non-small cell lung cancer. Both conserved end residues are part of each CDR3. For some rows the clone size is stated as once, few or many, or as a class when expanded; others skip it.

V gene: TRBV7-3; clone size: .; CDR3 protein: CDSIQQIGRNTYEQYF
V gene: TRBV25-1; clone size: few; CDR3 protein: CASGRSSGANVLTF
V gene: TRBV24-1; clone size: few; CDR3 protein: CATSLGSANEQFF
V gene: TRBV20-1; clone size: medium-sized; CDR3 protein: CSAPTRTSGGADTQYF
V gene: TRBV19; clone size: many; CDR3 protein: CASSRDKRWDYGYTF
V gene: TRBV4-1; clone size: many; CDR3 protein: CASSPSANWLAGRQETQYF
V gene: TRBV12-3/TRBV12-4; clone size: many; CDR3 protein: CASRSPRAGELFF
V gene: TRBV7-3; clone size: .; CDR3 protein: CASSLDSTSGRSDTQYF
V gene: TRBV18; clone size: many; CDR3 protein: CASSTRDRATYEQYF
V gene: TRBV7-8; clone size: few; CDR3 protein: CASSLEGGGGDQETQYF
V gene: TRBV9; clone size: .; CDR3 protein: CASSVALFTEAFF
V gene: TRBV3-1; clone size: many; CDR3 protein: CASSPQYTGELFF
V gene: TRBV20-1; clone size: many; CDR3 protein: CSAKDWLETQYF
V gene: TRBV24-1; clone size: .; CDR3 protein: CASSSTSYNSPLHF
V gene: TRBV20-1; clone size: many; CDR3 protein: CSVWRPPSPLHF
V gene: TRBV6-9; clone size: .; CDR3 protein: CASSYRGVAGELFF
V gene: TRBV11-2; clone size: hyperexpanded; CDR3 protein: CASTITGGEQYF
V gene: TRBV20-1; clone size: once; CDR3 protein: CSATSLAGLTYTQYF
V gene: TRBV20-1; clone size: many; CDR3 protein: CSAPTSGGASYEQFF
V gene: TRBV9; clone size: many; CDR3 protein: CASSRDRVETQYF
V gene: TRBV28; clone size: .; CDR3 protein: CASTLGIRGLGNQPQHF
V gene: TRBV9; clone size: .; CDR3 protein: CASSIAGDWDTQYF
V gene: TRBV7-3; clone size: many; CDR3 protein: CASSSVWRNTDTQYF
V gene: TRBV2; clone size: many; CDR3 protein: CASSRGISGDTQYF
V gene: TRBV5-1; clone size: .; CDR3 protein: CASSRDPGDYEQYF
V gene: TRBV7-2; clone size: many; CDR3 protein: CASSASGHEQFF
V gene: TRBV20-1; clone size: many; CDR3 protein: CSARDGTPNEKLFF
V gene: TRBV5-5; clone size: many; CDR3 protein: CASSLEGAPYEQYF
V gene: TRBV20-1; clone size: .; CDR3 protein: CSAHRFPETQYF
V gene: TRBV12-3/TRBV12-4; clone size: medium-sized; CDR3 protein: CASSFGDRQSPLHF
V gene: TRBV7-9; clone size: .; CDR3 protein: CASSSLPGLAGSSYNEQFF
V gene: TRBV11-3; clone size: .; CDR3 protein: CASTSGGNEQFF
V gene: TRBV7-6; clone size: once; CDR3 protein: CASSPSGSSTDTQYF
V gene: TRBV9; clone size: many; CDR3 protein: CASSPLVVANTGELFF
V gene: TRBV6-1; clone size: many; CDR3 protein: CASRLGAVLGYTF
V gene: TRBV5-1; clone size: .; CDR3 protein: CASSLRQGSSYEQYF
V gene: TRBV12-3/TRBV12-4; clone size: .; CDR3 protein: CASTPRAGGSYEQYF
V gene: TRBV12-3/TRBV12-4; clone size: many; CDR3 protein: CASSLAGSPEAQYF
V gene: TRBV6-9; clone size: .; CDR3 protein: CASSYSKSWTVVRSNQPQHF
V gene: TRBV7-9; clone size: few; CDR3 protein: CASSPKEGTEHNEKLFF
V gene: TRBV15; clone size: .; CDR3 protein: CATSRHGHNSPLHF
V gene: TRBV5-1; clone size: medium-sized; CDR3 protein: CASSLEPGNGYTF
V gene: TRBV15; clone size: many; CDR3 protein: CATSPGRTYEQYF
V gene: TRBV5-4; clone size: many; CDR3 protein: CASSLARNYGYTF
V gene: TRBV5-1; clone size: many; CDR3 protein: CASSLGGPKGYTF
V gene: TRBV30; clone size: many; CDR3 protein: CAWMRLAGVRMDEQYF
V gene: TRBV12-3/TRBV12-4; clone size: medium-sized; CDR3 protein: CASSLGRKRYEQYF
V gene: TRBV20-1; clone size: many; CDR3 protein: CSAPLQGAHAEAFF
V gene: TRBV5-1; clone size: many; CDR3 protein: CASSLGQSTDTQYF
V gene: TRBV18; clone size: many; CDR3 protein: CASSPRGQGVYNEQFF
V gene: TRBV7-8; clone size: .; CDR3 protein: CASSLFSGMQYF
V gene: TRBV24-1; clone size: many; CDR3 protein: CATSDGTGDTYNEQFF
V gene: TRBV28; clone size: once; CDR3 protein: CASSCGRPGYGYTF
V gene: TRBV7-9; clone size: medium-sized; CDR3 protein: CASSPEGDRGGDGYTF
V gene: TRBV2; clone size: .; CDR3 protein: CASTRQPTVDTQYF